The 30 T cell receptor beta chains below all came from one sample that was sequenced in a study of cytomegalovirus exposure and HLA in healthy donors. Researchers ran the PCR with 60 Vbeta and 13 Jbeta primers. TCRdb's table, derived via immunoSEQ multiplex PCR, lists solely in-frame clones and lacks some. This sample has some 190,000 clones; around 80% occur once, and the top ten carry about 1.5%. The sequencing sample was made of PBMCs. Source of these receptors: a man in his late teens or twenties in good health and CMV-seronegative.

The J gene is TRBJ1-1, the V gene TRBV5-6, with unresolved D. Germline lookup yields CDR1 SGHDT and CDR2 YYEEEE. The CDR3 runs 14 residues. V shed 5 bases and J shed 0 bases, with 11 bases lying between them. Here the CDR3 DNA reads TGTGCCAGCAGTACCGGGTCCCTGAACACTGAAGCTTTCTTT. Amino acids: CASSTGSLNTEAFF. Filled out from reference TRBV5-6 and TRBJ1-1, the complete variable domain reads DAGVTQSPTHLIKTRGQQVTLRCSPKSGHDTVSWYQQALGQGPQFIFQYYEEEERQRGNFPDRFSGHQFPNYSSELNVNALLLGDSALYLCASSTGSLNTEAFFGQGTRLTVV.

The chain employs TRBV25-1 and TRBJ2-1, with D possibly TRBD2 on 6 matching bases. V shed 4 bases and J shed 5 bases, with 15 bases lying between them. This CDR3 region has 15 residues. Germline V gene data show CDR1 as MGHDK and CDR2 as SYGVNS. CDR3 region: CASSVAGEADNEQFF. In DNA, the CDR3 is TGTGCCAGCAGTGTGGCCGGGGAGGCCGACAATGAGCAGTTCTTC.

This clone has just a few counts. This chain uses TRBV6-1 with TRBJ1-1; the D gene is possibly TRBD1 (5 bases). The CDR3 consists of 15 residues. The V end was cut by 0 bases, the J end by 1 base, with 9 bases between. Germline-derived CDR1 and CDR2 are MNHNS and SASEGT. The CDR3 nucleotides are TGTGCCAGCAGTGAAGCGGGGGGACGGAACACTGAAGCTTTCTTT. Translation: CASSEAGGRNTEAFF.

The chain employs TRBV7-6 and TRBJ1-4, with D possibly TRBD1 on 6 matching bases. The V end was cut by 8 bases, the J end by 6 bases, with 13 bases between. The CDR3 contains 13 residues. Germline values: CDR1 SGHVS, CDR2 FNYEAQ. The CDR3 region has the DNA TGTGCCAGCCGGCAGGGGAGCGATGAAAAACTGTTTTTT. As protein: CASRQGSDEKLFF.

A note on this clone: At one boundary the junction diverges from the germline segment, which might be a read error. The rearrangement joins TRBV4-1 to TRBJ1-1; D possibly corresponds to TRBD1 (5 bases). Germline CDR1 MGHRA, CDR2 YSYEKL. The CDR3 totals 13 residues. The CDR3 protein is CASSQDRFTEAFF. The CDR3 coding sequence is TGTGCCAGCAGCCAAGACAGATTCACTGAAGCTTTCTTT.

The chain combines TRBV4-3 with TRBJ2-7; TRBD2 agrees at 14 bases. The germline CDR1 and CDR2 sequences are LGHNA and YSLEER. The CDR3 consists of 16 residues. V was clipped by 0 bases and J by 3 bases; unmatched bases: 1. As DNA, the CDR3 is TGCGCCAGCAGCCAAGACGGGACTAGCGGGGGCTACGAGCAGTACTTC. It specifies CASSQDGTSGGYEQYF.

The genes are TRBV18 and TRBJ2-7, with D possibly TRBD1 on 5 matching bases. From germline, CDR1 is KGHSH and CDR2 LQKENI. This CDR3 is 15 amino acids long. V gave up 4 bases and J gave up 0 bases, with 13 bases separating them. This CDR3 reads CASSLPDKSSYEQYF. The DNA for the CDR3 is TGTGCCAGCTCACTGCCGGACAAGAGCTCCTACGAGCAGTACTTC.

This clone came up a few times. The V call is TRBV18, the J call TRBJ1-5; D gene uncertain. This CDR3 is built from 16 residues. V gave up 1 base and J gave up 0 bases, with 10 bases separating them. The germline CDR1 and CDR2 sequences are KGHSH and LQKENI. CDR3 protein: CASSPQLSDSNQPQHF. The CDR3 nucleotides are TGTGCCAGCTCACCACAGCTCAGCGATAGCAATCAGCCCCAGCATTTT.

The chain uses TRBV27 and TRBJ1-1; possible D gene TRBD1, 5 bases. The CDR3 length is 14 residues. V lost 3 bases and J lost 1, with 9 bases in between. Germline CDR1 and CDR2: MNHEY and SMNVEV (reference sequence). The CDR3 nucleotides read TGTGCCAGCAGTTTTCGACAGCCGAACACTGAAGCTTTCTTT. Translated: CASSFRQPNTEAFF.

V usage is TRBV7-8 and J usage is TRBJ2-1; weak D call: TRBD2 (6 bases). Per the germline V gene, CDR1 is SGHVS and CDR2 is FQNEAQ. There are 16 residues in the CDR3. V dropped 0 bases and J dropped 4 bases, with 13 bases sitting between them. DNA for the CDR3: TGTGCCAGCAGCTTAGCGGCGGGGACCGCTTACAATGAGCAGTTCTTC. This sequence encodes CASSLAAGTAYNEQFF.

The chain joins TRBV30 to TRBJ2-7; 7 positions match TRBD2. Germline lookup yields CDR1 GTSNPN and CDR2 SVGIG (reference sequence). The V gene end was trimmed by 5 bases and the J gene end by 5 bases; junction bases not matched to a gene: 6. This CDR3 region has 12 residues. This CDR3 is CAWASGTDEQYF. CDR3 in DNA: TGTGCCTGGGCGAGCGGGACTGACGAGCAGTACTTC. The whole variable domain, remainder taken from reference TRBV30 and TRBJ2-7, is SQTIHQWPATLVQPVGSPLSLECTVEGTSNPNLYWYRQAAGRGLQLLFYSVGIGQISSEVPQNLSASRPQDRQFILSSKKLLLSDSGFYLCAWASGTDEQYFGPGTRLTVT.

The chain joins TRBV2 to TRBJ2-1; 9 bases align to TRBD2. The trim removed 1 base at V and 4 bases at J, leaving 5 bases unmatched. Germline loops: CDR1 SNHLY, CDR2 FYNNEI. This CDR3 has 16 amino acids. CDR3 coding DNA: TGTGCCAGCAGTGAAGGGCTAGCGGGATTTTACAATGAGCAGTTCTTC. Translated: CASSEGLAGFYNEQFF.

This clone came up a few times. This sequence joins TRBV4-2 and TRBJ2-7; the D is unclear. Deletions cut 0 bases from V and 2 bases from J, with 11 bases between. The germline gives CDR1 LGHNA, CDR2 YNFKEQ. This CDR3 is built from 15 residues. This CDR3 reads CASSQDPDSAYEQYF. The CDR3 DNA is TGTGCCAGCAGCCAAGATCCCGACTCCGCCTACGAGCAGTACTTC.

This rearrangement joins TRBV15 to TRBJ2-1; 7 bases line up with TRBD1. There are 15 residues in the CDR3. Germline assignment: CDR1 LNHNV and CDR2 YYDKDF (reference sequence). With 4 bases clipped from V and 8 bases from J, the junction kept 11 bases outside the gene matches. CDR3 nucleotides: TGTGCCACCAGCACCCGGACAGGTTCAGCAGATGAGCAGTTCTTC. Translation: CATSTRTGSADEQFF.

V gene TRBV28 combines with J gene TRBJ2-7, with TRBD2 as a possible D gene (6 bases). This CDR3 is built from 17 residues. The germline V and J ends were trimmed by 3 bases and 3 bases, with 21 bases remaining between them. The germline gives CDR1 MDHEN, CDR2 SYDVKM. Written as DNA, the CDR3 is TGTGCCAGCAGTTTCCGGGGAGGCCGTAACCCCCTCTACGAGCAGTACTTC. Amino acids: CASSFRGGRNPLYEQYF.

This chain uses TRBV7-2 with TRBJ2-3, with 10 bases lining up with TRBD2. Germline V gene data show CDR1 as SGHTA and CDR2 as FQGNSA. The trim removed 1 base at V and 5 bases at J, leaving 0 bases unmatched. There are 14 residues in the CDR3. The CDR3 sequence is CASSLVAGGDTQYF. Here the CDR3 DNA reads TGTGCCAGCAGCTTAGTAGCGGGAGGAGATACGCAGTATTTT.

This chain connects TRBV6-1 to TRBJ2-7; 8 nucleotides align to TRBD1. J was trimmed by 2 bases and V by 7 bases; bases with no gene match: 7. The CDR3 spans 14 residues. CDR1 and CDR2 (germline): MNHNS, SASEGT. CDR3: CASTFDRGPYEQYF. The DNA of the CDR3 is TGTGCCAGCACCTTCGACAGGGGACCCTACGAGCAGTACTTC.

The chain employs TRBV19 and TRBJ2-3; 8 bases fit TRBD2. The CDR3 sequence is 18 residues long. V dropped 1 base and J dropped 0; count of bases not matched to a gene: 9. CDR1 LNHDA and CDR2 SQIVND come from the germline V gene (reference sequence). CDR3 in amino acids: CASSIGRIAGTSTDTQYF. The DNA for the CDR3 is TGTGCCAGTAGTATAGGGCGGATAGCGGGGACTAGCACAGATACGCAGTATTTT. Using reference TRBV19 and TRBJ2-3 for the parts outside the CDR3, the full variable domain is DGGITQSPKYLFRKEGQNVTLSCEQNLNHDAMYWYRQDPGQGLRLIYYSQIVNDFQKGDIAEGYSVSREKKESFPLTVTSAQKNPTAFYLCASSIGRIAGTSTDTQYFGPGTRLTVL.

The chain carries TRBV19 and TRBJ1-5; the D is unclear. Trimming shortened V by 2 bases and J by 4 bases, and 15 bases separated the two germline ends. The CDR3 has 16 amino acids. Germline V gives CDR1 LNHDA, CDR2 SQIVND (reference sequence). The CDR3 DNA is TGTGCCAGTAGTATAATATGGCAAACAATTAATCAGCCCCAGCATTTT. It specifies CASSIIWQTINQPQHF.

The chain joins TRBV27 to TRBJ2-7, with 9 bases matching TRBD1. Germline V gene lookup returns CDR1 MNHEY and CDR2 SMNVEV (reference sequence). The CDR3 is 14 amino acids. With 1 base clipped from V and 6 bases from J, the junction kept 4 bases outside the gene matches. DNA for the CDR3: TGTGCCAGCAGTTTATACAGGGGGCATGGCGAGCAGTACTTC. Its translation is CASSLYRGHGEQYF.

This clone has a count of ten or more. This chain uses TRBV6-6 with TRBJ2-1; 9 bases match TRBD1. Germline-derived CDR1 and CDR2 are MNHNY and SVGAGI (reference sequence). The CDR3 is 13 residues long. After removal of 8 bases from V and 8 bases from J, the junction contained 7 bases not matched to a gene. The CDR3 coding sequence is TGTGCCAGCCTCCGGGACAGGGACTATGAGCAGTTCTTC. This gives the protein CASLRDRDYEQFF.

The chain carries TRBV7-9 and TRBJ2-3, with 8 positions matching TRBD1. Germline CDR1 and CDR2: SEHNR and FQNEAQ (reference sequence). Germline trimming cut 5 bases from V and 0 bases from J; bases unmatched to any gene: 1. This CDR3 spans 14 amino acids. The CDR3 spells CASSDRGSTDTQYF. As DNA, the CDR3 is TGTGCCAGCAGCGACAGGGGCAGCACAGATACGCAGTATTTT.

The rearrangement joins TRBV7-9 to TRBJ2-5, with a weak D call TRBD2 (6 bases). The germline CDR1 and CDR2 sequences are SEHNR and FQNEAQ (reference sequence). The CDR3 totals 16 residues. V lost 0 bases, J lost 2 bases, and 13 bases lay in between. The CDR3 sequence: CASSLAGMAGQETQYF. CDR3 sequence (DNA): TGTGCCAGCAGCTTAGCGGGGATGGCGGGGCAAGAGACCCAGTACTTC.

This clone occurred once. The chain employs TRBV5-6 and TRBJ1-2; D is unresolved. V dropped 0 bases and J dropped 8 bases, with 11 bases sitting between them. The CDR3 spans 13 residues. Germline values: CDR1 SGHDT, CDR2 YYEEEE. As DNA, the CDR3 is TGTGCCAGCAGCTTGGAAGGAGGTACCGGCTACACCTTC. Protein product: CASSLEGGTGYTF.

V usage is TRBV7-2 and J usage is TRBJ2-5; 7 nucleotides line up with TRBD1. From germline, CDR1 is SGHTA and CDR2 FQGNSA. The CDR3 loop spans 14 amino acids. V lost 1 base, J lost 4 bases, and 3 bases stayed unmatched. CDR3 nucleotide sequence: TGTGCCAGCAGCTTAGGACAGGGATTAGAGACCCAGTACTTC. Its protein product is CASSLGQGLETQYF.

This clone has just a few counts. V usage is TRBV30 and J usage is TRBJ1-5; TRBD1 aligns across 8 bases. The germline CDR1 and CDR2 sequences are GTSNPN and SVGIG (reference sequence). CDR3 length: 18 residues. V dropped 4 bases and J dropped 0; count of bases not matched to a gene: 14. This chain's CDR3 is CAWTPTGQGSHSNQPQHF. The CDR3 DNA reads TGTGCCTGGACCCCAACCGGACAGGGTAGTCATAGCAATCAGCCCCAGCATTTT.

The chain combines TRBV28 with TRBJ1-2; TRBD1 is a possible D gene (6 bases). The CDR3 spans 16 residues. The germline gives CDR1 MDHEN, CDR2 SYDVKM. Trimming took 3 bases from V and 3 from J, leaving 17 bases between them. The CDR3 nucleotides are TGTGCCAGCAGTTTCGGGCCGACAGGCGACGACTATGGCTACACCTTC. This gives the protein CASSFGPTGDDYGYTF.

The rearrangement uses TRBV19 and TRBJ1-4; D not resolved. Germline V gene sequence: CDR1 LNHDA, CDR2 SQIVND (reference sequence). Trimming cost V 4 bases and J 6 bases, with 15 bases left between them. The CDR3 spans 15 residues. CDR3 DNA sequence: TGTGCCAGTAGTACCCGACAACCCTCCTATGAAAAACTGTTTTTT. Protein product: CASSTRQPSYEKLFF.

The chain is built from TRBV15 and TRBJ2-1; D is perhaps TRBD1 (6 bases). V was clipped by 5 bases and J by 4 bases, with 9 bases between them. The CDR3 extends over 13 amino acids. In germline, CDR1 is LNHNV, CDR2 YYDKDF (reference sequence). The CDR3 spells CATSGDTYNEQFF. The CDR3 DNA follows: TGTGCCACCAGCGGGGACACTTACAATGAGCAGTTCTTC.

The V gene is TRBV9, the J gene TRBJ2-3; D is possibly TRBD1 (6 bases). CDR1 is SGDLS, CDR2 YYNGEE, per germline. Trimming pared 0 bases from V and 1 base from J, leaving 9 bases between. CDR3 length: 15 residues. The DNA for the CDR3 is TGTGCCAGCAGCGTAGGGGGGCTAGGCACAGATACGCAGTATTTT. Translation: CASSVGGLGTDTQYF.